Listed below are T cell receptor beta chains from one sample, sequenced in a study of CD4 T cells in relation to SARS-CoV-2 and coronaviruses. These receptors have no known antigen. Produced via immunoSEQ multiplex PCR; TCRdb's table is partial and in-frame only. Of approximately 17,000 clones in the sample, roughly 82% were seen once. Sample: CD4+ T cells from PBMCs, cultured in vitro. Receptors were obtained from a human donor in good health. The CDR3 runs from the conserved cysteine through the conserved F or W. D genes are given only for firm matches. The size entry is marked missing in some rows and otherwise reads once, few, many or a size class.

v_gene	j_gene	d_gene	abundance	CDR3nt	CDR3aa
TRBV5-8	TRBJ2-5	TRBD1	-	TGTGCCAGCAGCTTGAGGACAGGGAGAGGGGGCCAAGAGACCCAGTACTTC	CASSLRTGRGGQETQYF
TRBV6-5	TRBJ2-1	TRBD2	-	TGTGCCAGCAGACTTCTAGCGGGAGCCTACAATGAGCAGTTCTTC	CASRLLAGAYNEQFF
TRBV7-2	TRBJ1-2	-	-	TGTGCCAGCAGCCTCGACTCACTTGGATCTAACTATGGCTACACCTTC	CASSLDSLGSNYGYTF
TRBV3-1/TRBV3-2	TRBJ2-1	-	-	TGTGCCAGCAGCCAACAATACAATGAGCAGTTCTTC	CASSQQYNEQFF
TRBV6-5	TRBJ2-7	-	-	TGTGCCAGCACTGGGGCGAGGGGGTACGAGCAGTACTTC	CASTGARGYEQYF
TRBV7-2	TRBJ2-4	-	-	TGTGCCAGCAGCTTAGCGACTAGGGGGGGCGAGGAGAGCATTCAGTACTTC	CASSLATRGGEESIQYF
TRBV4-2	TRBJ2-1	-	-	TGTGCCAGCAGCCAAGATCCCGGGGCTGAGCAGTTCTTC	CASSQDPGAEQFF
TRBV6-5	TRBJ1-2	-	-	TGTGCCAGCAGCTACGGGGTGGGAGTCTATGGCTACACCTTC	CASSYGVGVYGYTF
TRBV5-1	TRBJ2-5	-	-	TGCGCCAGTTCCAGGTACCAAGAGACCCAGTACTTC	CASSRYQETQYF
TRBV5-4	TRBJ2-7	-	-	TGTGCCAGCAGCCCGGGTCTTTCGAAGGCCTACGAGCAGTACTTC	CASSPGLSKAYEQYF
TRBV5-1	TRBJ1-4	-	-	TGCGCCAGCAGCTTGGAGGGCAGGCCCCATGGTGGAGAAAAACTGTTTTTT	CASSLEGRPHGGEKLFF
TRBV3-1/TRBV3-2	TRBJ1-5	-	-	TGTGCCAGCAGCCAAGACAGGGAACAGCCCCAGCATTTT	CASSQDREQPQHF
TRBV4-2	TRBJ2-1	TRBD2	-	TGTGCCAGCAGCCAAGAAGTGGGACTAGCGGGATTTGAGCAGTTCTTC	CASSQEVGLAGFEQFF
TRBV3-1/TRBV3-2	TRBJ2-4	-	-	TGTGCCAGCAGCCAAGAGCGCGACATTCAGTACTTC	CASSQERDIQYF
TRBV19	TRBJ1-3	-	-	TGTGCCAGTAGTATCCCCCACCTCGTCTCTGGAAACACCATATATTTT	CASSIPHLVSGNTIYF
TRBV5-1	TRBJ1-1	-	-	TGCGCCAGCAGCCCCACTGTAGTGGGCCGGAACACTGAAGCTTTCTTT	CASSPTVVGRNTEAFF
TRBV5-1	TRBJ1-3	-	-	TGCGCCAGCAGCTTGGGCGGGAGCTCTGGAAACACCATATATTTT	CASSLGGSSGNTIYF
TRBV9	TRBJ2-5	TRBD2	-	TGTGCCAGCAGCGTAGGAGGCGGGGGGCACCAAGAGACCCAGTACTTC	CASSVGGGGHQETQYF
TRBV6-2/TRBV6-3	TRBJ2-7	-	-	TGTGCCAGCAGTTACCCACCTCCCTACGAGCAGTACTTC	CASSYPPPYEQYF
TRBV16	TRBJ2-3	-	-	TGTGCCAGCAGCCCAACTGCAGGGGGGATCGGCACAGATACGCAGTATTTT	CASSPTAGGIGTDTQYF
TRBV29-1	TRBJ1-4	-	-	TGCAGCGTTGAAGATCCGAGTGACAGCTCAACTAATGAAAAACTGTTTTTT	CSVEDPSDSSTNEKLFF
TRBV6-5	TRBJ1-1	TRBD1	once	TGTGCCAGCAGCCCGACAGGGGGCGCAACTTTCTTT	CASSPTGGATFF
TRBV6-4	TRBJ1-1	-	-	TGTGCCAGCAGCGCAGAAAGTGCGGGTGAAGCTTTCTTT	CASSAESAGEAFF
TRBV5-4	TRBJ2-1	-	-	TGTGCCAGCAACCCCGGCCTAGCGATCTACAATGAGCAGTTCTTC	CASNPGLAIYNEQFF
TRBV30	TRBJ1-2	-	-	TGTGCCTGGAGAGAATACTATGGCTACACCTTC	CAWREYYGYTF
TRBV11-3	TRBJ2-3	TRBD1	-	TGTGCCAGCAGCTTATCAGACAGGGTCACAGATACGCAGTATTTT	CASSLSDRVTDTQYF
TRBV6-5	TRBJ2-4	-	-	TGTGCCAGCAGTAATTCCGGGACGAAAGTTCAGTACTTC	CASSNSGTKVQYF
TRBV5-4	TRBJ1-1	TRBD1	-	TGTGCCAGCAGCCTACAGGGGACAAGGGGCACTGAAGCTTTCTTT	CASSLQGTRGTEAFF
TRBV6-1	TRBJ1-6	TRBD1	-	TGTGCCAGCAGTGAACCGGGACAGGGGGTACATTCACCCCTCCACTTT	CASSEPGQGVHSPLHF
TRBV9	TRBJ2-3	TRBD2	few	TGTGCCAGCAGCGTAGCGCGGGGGAGGAATGTAGATACGCAGTATTTT	CASSVARGRNVDTQYF
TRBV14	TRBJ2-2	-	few	TGTGCCAGCAGCCAAGATATGCTAACCGGGGAGCTGTTTTTT	CASSQDMLTGELFF
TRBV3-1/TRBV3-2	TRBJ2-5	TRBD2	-	TGTGCCAGCAGCACCAGACTAGCGGGAGTGGAGACCCAGTACTTC	CASSTRLAGVETQYF
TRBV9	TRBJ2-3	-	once	TGTGCCAGCAGCGTAGTAGGCAGTAGCACAGATACGCAGTATTTT	CASSVVGSSTDTQYF
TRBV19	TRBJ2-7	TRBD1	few	TGTGCCAGTAGCCCAACAGGGGGGAGAGAGCAGTACTTC	CASSPTGGREQYF
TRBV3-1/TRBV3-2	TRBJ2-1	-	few	TGTGCCAGCAGCCAACAGATCACGGACCGGGAGTTCTTC	CASSQQITDREFF
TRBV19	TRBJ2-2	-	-	TGTGCCAGTAGTATGAGTCGCAACACCGGGGAGCTGTTTTTT	CASSMSRNTGELFF
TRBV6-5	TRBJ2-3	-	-	TGTGCCAGCAGTTATGGGGGTTCCACAGATACGCAGTATTTT	CASSYGGSTDTQYF
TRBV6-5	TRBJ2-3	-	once	TGTGCCAGCATAGCCTTGGATACGCAGTATTTT	CASIALDTQYF
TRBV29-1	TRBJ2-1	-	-	TGCAGCGTTGCCCAAAATCGAGATAATGAGCAGTTCTTC	CSVAQNRDNEQFF
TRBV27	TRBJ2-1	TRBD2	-	TGTGCCAGCAGTTCCGCGACTAGCGGATACAATGAGCAGTTCTTC	CASSSATSGYNEQFF
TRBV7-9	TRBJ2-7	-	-	TGTGCCAGCAGCCTTACTAGCTTCTCGGGTGAGCAGTACTTC	CASSLTSFSGEQYF
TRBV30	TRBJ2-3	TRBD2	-	TGTGCCGGGAGCCGGGGGGGGGCAGATACGCAGTATTTT	CAGSRGGADTQYF
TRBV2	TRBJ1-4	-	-	-	CASILGTTTNEKLFF